This T cell receptor (beta chain) came from a study of Ad26.COV2.S vaccination and SARS-CoV-2 variants (dated by TCRdb to about 2021). Looking at the study overall: Vaccine-arm donors came from COV1001, a multicentre, randomized, double-blind, placebo-controlled phase I-IIa trial of Ad26.COV2.S in healthy adults. Dosing of Ad26.COV2.S was intramuscular, at either 5x10^10 or 1x10^11 viral particles, delivered as one shot or as two shots spaced 56 days apart. TCRbeta repertoire sequencing was used to assess the specificity and breadth of SARS-CoV-2-reactive T cell receptors after Ad26.COV2.S vaccination. The TCR-sequenced set comprised approximately 30 samples: around 20 Ad26.COV2.S vaccine recipients, 5 placebo recipients and 8 SARS-CoV-2 convalescent individuals. Participants in the trial were split at random into five groups of five each, receiving low-dose or high-dose Ad26.COV2.S once or twice, or else placebo on both occasions. Investigators did not know the trial group allocation while performing experiments and assessing outcomes.

The immunoSEQ Assay was used to sequence TCRbeta CDR3 regions. After extraction, genomic DNA underwent amplification by bias-controlled multiplex PCR, followed by high-throughput sequencing. The study's own analysis went as follows. To quantify the absolute abundance of every unique TCRbeta CDR3 region, sequences were collapsed and filtered. T cell fraction was estimated by normalizing TCRbeta template counts to usable DNA, which was measured by amplifying reference genes present in all nucleated cells. Repertoire TCRs were annotated as SARS-CoV-2-specific by exact matching of V gene, CDR3 amino acid sequence and J gene to a known reactive TCR set. MIRA supplied the reference SARS-CoV-2 TCR set, which was filtered for enrichment in COVID-19-positive ImmuneCODE repertoires so that public or cross-reactive TCRs were removed. Using the MIRA antigens, annotated TCRs were further analysed by specific ORF or by position within an ORF. Breadth was defined as annotated unique rearrangements over total unique productive rearrangements; depth was the summed frequency of those rearrangements. Two-sided Wilcoxon rank-sum tests were used to compare TCR breadth between groups. TCRdb retrieved this table from immuneACCESS and kept in-frame rearrangements only. Not all clones are present; in checked studies, unresolved V genes account for under half, and no reason is known for the remainder. V, J and clone size reflect that table, while D and trimming were determined from the DNA. Counted in this sample were about 680,000 clones; roughly 90% of them appeared once. Of the sample, approximately 1.5% is held by the ten largest clones.

Reading the label with the study, this specimen's treatment or condition is: about 20 received Ad26.COV2.S at low or high dose, single or two shots; roughly five received placebo; per-sample allocation not given. For vaccine and placebo recipients, the sequenced repertoires came from samples collected on day 63 after the first injection. Between 29 July and 7 August 2020, Cohort 1b enrolled about 27 adults aged 18-55 years at one site in Boston, USA. Ad26.COV2.S was a replication-incompetent adenovirus type 26 vector expressing a prefusion-stabilized SARS-CoV-2 spike protein from the original Wuhan strain. On the study overall, not on this receptor specifically: Vaccine and placebo recipients had similar non-spike TCR breadth, a finding consistent with the vaccine containing only spike. The authors noted that the TCR breadth and depth analyses may have underestimated total T cell responses. The study was not powered for comparison of responses between vaccine doses or regimens. After vaccination, substantial breadth of spike-specific CD8+ and CD4+ T cell responses was reported. Higher spike-specific TCR breadth was observed in Ad26.COV2.S recipients than in placebo recipients (P = 0.0014).

V and J lose 0 bases and 5 bases, and a span of 14 bases separates them. The germline V gene supplies CDR1 KGHSH and CDR2 LQKENI. From its cysteine to its phenylalanine, the CDR3 spans 16 amino acids. The sequence is cut down to CDR3 DNA, 48 bases in frame from base 1. A word on this clone: The clone's antigen remains unknown. Per-nucleotide qualities are absent, and no much larger clonotype sits a single base away.

The V gene is TRBV18 and the J gene is TRBJ1-5; TRBD1 is possibly the D segment (6 matching bases). This TCR was recovered from a person between 18 and 59 years old who received the Ad26.COV2.S COVID-19 vaccine or a placebo. The sample consisted of peripheral blood, taken in a trial of Ad26.COV2.S vaccine versus placebo. The nucleotide sequence reads TGTGCCAGCTCACCACCGGGGTCAGGGGTGGATCAGCCCCAGCATTTT. Its amino acids are CASSPPGSGVDQPQHF.